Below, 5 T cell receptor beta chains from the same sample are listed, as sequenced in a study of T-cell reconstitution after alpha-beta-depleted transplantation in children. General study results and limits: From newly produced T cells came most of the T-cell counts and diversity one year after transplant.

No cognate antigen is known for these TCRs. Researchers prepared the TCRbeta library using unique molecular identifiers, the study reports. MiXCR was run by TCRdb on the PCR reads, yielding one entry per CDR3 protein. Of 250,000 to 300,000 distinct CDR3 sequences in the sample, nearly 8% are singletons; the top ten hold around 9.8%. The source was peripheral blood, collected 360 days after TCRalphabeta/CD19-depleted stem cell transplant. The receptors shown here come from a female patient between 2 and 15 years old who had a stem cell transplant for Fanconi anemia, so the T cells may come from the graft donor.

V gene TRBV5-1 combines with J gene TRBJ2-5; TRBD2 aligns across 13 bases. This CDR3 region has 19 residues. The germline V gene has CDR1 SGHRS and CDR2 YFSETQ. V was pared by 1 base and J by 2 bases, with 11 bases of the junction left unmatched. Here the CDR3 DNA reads TGCGCCAGCAGCTTGCCCCGACTAGCGGGAGGCTCGGGACAAGAGACCCAGTACTTC. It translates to CASSLPRLAGGSGQETQYF.

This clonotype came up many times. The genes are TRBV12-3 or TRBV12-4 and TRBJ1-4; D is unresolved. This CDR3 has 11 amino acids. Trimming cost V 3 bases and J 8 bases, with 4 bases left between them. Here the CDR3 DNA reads TGTGCCAGCAGTTTGGGGGAAAAACTGTTTTTT. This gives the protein CASSLGEKLFF.

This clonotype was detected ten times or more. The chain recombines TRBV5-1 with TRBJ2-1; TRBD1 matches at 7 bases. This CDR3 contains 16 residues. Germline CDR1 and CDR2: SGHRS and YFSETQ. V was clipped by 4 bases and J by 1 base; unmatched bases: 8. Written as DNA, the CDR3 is TGCGCCAGCAGCAGCAACAGGGGTATATCCTACAATGAGCAGTTCTTC. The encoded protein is CASSSNRGISYNEQFF.

The CDR3 loop reads CASNDRHYGYTF. In DNA form, the CDR3 reads TGTGCCAGTAACGACAGGCACTATGGCTACACCTTC. V gene TRBV19 combines with J gene TRBJ1-2; possible D gene TRBD1, 6 bases. Deletions cut 7 bases from V and 3 bases from J, with 9 bases between. This CDR3 region has 12 residues. CDR1 and CDR2 (germline): LNHDA, SQIVND (reference sequence).

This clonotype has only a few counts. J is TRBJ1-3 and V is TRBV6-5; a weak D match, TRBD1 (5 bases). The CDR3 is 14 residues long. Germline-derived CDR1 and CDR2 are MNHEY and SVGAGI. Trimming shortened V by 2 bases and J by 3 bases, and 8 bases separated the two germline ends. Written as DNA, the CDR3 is TGTGCCAGCAGTTACCAGGGAGATGGAAACACCATATATTTT. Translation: CASSYQGDGNTIYF.